This TCR beta chain appears in the sequencing data of a study of control samples from healthy donors and cancer patients. Only in-frame clones appear in the TCRdb table, and some are missing; sequencing was by immunoSEQ multiplex PCR. The profile shows about 49,000 clones, around 85% of them singletons. This receptor was identified in a woman aged 45-59 years with lung cancer. Sequencing input: PBMCs.

CDR3 nucleotides: TGTGCCAGCAGCTTAGCGATAAAGGGGGCGAGAAGATTCACCGGGGAGCTGTTTTTT. Protein product: CASSLAIKGARRFTGELFF. This chain links TRBV7-8 with TRBJ2-2, with 7 bases identical to TRBD1. The trim removed 0 bases at V and 4 bases at J, leaving 14 bases unmatched. CDR1 is SGHVS and CDR2 is FQNEAQ in the germline V gene. CDR3 size: 19 residues. Based on the CDR3 plus reference TRBV7-8 and TRBJ2-2, the full variable domain is GAGVSQSPRYKVAKRGQDVALRCDPISGHVSLFWYQQALGQGPEFLTYFQNEAQLDKSGLPSDRFFAERPEGSVSTLKIQRTQQEDSAVYLCASSLAIKGARRFTGELFFGEGSRLTVL.